This T cell receptor beta chain was captured by sequencing in a study of cytomegalovirus exposure and HLA in healthy donors. The PCR ran on 60 Vbeta and 13 Jbeta primers. The method was immunoSEQ multiplex PCR; TCRdb's version includes in-frame clones alone and lacks a portion of them. In the table there are about 140,000 clones, 70% to 85% of which are singletons. The germline V gene has CDR1 MNHEY and CDR2 SMNVEV (reference sequence). The CDR3 runs to 20 residues. V shed 4 bases, J shed 0 bases, and the junction held 14 bases outside the gene matches. This sequence originates from a man aged 25-40 years in good health and CMV-seropositive. The chain has TRBV27 and TRBJ2-3; 12 bases line up with TRBD2. Sequenced material: PBMCs. CDR3 sequence: CASSSTTSGGKLRSTDTQYF. CDR3 nucleotide sequence: TGTGCCAGCAGTTCGACTACTAGCGGGGGGAAACTCAGGAGCACAGATACGCAGTATTTT.